This T cell receptor (beta chain) was documented in a study of T cell responses to AZD1222 COVID-19 vaccine. Assay: immunoSEQ multiplex PCR; the TCRdb copy retains only in-frame clones and omits some. The table has 60,000 to 75,000 clones, about 83% seen once; the top ten hold more than 3%. V lost 7 bases, J lost 0 bases, and 4 bases stayed unmatched. CDR3 length: 15 residues. The germline V gene encodes CDR1 MNHEY and CDR2 SMNVEV (reference sequence). The input for sequencing was peripheral blood, taken 28 days after the second AZD1222 dose. This TCR came from an adult who received the AZD1222 COVID-19 vaccine. The chain couples TRBV27 to TRBJ2-2; 8 bases line up with TRBD1. The CDR3 DNA is TGTGCCAGCAACCGGGGACAGGCGAACACCGGGGAGCTGTTTTTT. Translation: CASNRGQANTGELFF.